One and the same sample provided the 2 T cell receptor beta chains below, sequenced in a study of cytomegalovirus exposure and HLA in healthy donors (dated by TCRdb to about 2017). Libraries were prepared through the immunoSEQ multiplex PCR assay. A mixture of 60 forward primers for TCR Vbeta segments and 13 reverse primers for TCR Jbeta segments was used in the multiplex PCR. Entries here come from immuneACCESS through TCRdb and include only in-frame sequences with V and J called. Some clones fail to appear in such tables; in the studies checked, an unresolved V gene covers under half of the shortfall, and the cause of the remainder is unknown. This sample has approximately 130,000 clones in its table, and around 74% of those were observed once. 2.5% to 3.5% of the sample is held by the ten biggest clonotypes. The sample consisted of PBMCs. The receptors here all came from a man aged 25-45 years in good health and CMV-seronegative.

V and J are TRBV5-1 and TRBJ1-1; D is possibly TRBD1 (6 bases). Germline values: CDR1 SGHRS, CDR2 YFSETQ. The V and J ends lost 5 bases and 5 bases respectively, with 10 bases between them. This CDR3 region has 12 residues. CDR3 coding DNA: TGCGCCAGCAGGCAGACAGGTACTGAAGCTTTCTTT. Residues: CASRQTGTEAFF.

V and J are TRBV6-1 and TRBJ2-7; 11 nucleotides line up with TRBD1. Germline assignment: CDR1 MNHNS and CDR2 SASEGT. The CDR3 sequence is 13 residues long. Trimming cost V 8 bases and J 3 bases; bases outside gene matches: 3. The CDR3 here is CASGGTGGYEQYF. The CDR3 DNA sequence: TGTGCCAGCGGGGGGACAGGGGGCTACGAGCAGTACTTC.